Listed here is a single T cell receptor beta chain. This specimen belongs to a study of blood T cell repertoires in COVID-19. Trimming cost V 4 bases and J 4 bases, with 11 bases left between them. From germline, CDR1 is SGDLS and CDR2 YYNGEE. The CDR3 is 13 residues long. TCRdb's copy holds only in-frame clones and misses some; the assay was immunoSEQ multiplex PCR. The table shows approximately 240,000 clones, with 65% to 80% occurring only once. Source material: peripheral blood. The rearrangement links TRBV9 to TRBJ1-1, with a possible D match to TRBD1 (5 bases). The TCR originated in a middle-aged woman with active or convalescent COVID-19. The CDR3 loop reads CASSPRGSTEAFF. CDR3 nucleotide sequence: TGTGCCAGCAGCCCCCGGGGGAGCACTGAAGCTTTCTTT.